This T cell receptor (beta chain) was sequenced during a study of neurological immune-mediated disorders. CDR1 is MDHEN, CDR2 SYDVKM, per germline. The CDR3 sequence is 13 residues long. V was clipped by 9 bases and J by 5 bases; unmatched bases: 7. Each CDR3 protein gets one entry after TCRdb re-called the 5' RACE reads with MiXCR. The table includes 75,000 to 85,000 distinct CDR3 sequences, roughly a sixth detected once. The TCR comes from a woman aged 40-49 years in good health. The sample comprised PBMCs. The rearrangement joins TRBV28 to TRBJ2-5, with TRBD1 matching over 9 bases. The CDR3 sequence: CASQDRGGETQYF. Here the CDR3 DNA reads TGTGCCAGTCAGGACAGGGGAGGGGAGACCCAGTACTTC. The whole variable domain, filled in from reference TRBV28 and TRBJ2-5, reads DVKVTQSSRYLVKRTGEKVFLECVQDMDHENMFWYRQDPGLGLRLIYFSYDVKMKEKGDIPEGYSVSREKKERFSLILESASTNQTSMYLCASQDRGGETQYFGPGTRLLVL.